This TCR beta chain was retrieved from a study of OX40 agonist ivuxolimab in advanced cancers. On the study more broadly: Patients with prior anti-PD-1, anti-PD-L1 or anti-CTLA-4 therapy were eligible; 40% had some.

Produced via immunoSEQ multiplex PCR; TCRdb's table is partial and in-frame only. The repertoire holds about 89,000 clones, with 85% to 95% as singletons. Autoimmune disease history or systemic immunosuppression disqualified patients. The CDR3 loop spans 12 amino acids. V was clipped by 8 bases and J by 4 bases, with 9 bases between them. Germline V gene sequence: CDR1 MNHNS, CDR2 SASEGT. Worth noting for this clone: The antigen is unknown.

Study findings and constraints: Antigens targeted by the expanded peripheral T cells were not determined. With doses of 0.1 to 3.0 mg/kg, CD4+ and CD8+ blood T cells had undergone clonal expansion by week 6.

The sample was CD4+ or CD8+ T cells sorted from blood, taken in a trial of the OX40 agonist ivuxolimab. The receptor comes from an adult with an advanced solid tumor such as melanoma, head and neck, liver or kidney cancer. V and J are TRBV6-1 and TRBJ1-5; D unresolved. The CDR3 here is CASGFWNQPQHF. The CDR3, as DNA: TGTGCCAGCGGCTTTTGGAATCAGCCCCAGCATTTT.